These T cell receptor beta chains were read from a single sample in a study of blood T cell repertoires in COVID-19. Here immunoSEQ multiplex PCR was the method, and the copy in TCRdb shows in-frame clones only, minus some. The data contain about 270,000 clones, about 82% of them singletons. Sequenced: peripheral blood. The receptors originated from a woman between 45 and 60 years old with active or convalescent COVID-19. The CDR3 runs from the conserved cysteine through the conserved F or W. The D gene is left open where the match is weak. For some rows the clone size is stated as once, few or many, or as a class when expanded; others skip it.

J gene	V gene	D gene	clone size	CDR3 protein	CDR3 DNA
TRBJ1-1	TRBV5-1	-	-	CASSRVLRTPRGAFF	TGCGCCAGCAGCAGAGTTCTCAGGACCCCCAGAGGGGCTTTCTTT
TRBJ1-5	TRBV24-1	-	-	CATSDFGVSDRNQPQHF	TGTGCCACCAGTGATTTCGGGGTTTCGGACCGCAATCAGCCCCAGCATTTT
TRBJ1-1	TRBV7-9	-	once	CASSGGPEAFF	TGTGCCAGCAGCGGAGGGCCTGAAGCTTTCTTT
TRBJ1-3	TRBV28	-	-	CASSREGSTSGNTIYF	TGTGCCAGCAGCAGGGAGGGATCAACCTCTGGAAACACCATATATTTT
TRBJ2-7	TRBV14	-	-	CASSQGNRATWEQYF	TGTGCCAGCAGCCAAGGGAACAGGGCAACTTGGGAGCAGTACTTC
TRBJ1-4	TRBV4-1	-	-	CASSQDSGANEKLFF	TGCGCCAGCAGCCAAGACTCGGGGGCTAATGAAAAACTGTTTTTT
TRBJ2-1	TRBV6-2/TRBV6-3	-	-	CASSYDGPVREQFF	TGTGCCAGCAGTTACGACGGCCCAGTGCGGGAGCAGTTCTTC
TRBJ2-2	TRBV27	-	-	CASTPAAANTGELFF	TGTGCCAGCACCCCGGCAGCGGCCAACACCGGGGAGCTGTTTTTT
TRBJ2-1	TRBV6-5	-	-	CASSPRWAAEQFF	TGTGCCAGCAGTCCGCGCTGGGCTGCCGAGCAGTTCTTC
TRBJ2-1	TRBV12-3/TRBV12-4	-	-	CASSPLNEQFF	TGTGCCAGCAGTCCCCTGAATGAGCAGTTCTTC
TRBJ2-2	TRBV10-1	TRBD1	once	CASSETIQGVKNTGELFF	TGCGCCAGCAGTGAGACGATACAGGGGGTGAAGAACACCGGGGAGCTGTTTTTT